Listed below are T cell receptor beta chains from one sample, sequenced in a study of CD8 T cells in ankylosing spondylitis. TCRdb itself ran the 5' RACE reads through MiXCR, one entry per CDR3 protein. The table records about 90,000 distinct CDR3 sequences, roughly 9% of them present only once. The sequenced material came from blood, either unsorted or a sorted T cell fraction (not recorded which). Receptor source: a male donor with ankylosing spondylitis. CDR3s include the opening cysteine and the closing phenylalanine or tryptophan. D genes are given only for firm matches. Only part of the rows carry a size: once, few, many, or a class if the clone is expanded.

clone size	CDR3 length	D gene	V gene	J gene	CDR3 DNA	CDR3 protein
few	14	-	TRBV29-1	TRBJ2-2	TGCAGCGTTGGTGTGGAAACGAACACCGGGGAGCTGTTTTTT	CSVGVETNTGELFF
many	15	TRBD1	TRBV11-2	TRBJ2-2	TGTGCCAGCAGCAACGGACAGGGAATAGCCGGGGAGCTGTTTTTT	CASSNGQGIAGELFF
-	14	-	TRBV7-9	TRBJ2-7	TGTGCCAGCAGCTTAAGACAAAACACCTACGAGCAGTACTTC	CASSLRQNTYEQYF
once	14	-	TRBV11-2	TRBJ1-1	TGTGCCAGCAGCTTAGGATGGACGAACACTGAAGCTTTCTTT	CASSLGWTNTEAFF
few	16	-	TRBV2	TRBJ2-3	TGTGCCAGCAGTCCTCCGGGACACGAGAGCGCAGATACGCAGTATTTT	CASSPPGHESADTQYF
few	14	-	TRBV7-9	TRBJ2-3	TGTGCCAGCAGCTTTTACCCTTCCACAGATACGCAGTATTTT	CASSFYPSTDTQYF
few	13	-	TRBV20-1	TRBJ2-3	TGCAGTGCTAGAGAGCTAGCGACAGATACGCAGTATTTT	CSARELATDTQYF
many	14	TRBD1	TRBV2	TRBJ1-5	TGTGCCAGCCACACAGGGGCGGTCAATCAGCCCCAGCATTTT	CASHTGAVNQPQHF
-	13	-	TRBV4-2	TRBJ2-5	TGTGCCAGCAGCCGGGGCAGGGGAGAGACCCAGTACTTC	CASSRGRGETQYF
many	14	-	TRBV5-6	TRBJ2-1	TGTGCCAGCAGCCTGCTTCTGGGAGACAATGAGCAGTTCTTC	CASSLLLGDNEQFF
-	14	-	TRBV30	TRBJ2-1	TGTGCCTGGGAAGCAGGTAGCCGCTACAATGAGCAGTTCTTC	CAWEAGSRYNEQFF
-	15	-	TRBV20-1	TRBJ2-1	TGCAGTGCTAGAGAGGGGGGGCGGGAGTCAAATGAGCAGTTCTTC	CSAREGGRESNEQFF
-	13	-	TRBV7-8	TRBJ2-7	TGTGCCAGCAGCTTGGGATCGCCCTTCGAGCAGTACTTC	CASSLGSPFEQYF
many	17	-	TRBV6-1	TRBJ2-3	TGTGCCAGCAGTGCGATGGACAACCTTTTGGGAGGAGATACGCAGTATTTT	CASSAMDNLLGGDTQYF
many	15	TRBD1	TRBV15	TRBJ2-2	TGTGCCACCAGCAGAGGGGACAGGGACACCGGGGAGCTGTTTTTT	CATSRGDRDTGELFF
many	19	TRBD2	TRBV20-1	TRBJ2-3	TGCAGTGCTAGAGATCGGACTAGCGGGCTCCCCTTGTTGACAGATACGCAGTATTTT	CSARDRTSGLPLLTDTQYF
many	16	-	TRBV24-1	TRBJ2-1	TGTGCCACCAGTGACCAAGACGGTACTAGCTACAATGAGCAGTTCTTC	CATSDQDGTSYNEQFF
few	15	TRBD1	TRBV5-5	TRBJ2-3	TGTGCCAGCAGCCCCGGGACAGGGGGCACAGATACGCAGTATTTT	CASSPGTGGTDTQYF
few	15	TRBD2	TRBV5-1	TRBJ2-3	TGCGCCAGCAGCTTGATAGCGGGAGACAGAGATACGCAGTATTTT	CASSLIAGDRDTQYF
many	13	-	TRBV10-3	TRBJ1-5	TGTGCCATGAACGAAGTCTGGGATCAGCCCCAGCATTTT	CAMNEVWDQPQHF
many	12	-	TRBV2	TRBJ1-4	TGTGCCAGCAGCCAGACGGATGAAAAACTGTTTTTT	CASSQTDEKLFF
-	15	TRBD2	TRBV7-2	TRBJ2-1	TGTGCCAGCAGCCCCCGGACTAGTTTCGACAATGAGCAGTTCTTC	CASSPRTSFDNEQFF